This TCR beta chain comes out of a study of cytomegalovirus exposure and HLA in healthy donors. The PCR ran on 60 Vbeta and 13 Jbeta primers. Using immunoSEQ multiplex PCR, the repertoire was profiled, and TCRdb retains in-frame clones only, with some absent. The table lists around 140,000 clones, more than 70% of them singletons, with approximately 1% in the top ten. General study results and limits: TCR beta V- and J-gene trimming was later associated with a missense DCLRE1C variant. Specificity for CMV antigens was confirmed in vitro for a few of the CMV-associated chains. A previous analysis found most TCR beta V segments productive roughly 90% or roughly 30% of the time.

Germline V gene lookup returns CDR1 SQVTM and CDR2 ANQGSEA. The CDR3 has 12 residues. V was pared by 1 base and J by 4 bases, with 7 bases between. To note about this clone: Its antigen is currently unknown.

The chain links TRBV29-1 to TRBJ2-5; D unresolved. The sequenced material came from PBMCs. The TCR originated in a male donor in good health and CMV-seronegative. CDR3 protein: CSVEGYLETQYF. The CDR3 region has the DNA TGCAGCGTTGAAGGCTACCTAGAGACCCAGTACTTC. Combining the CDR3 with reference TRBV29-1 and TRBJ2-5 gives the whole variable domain SAVISQKPSRDICQRGTSLTIQCQVDSQVTMMFWYRQQPGQSLTLIATANQGSEATYESGFVIDKFPISRPNLTFSTLTVSNMSPEDSSIYLCSVEGYLETQYFGPGTRLLVL.